The rows below give T cell receptor beta chains drawn from one sample of a study of cytomegalovirus exposure and HLA in healthy donors. The protocol was immunoSEQ multiplex PCR, while the TCRdb copy is restricted to in-frame clones and leaves out a portion. The sample carries 330,000 or so clones, 86% recorded once. The specimen was PBMCs. The receptors were gathered from a woman aged 18-29 years in good health and CMV-seronegative. The CDR3 runs from the conserved cysteine through the conserved F or W. Fields, in order: J gene, V gene, D gene, CDR3 length, clone size, CDR3 DNA, CDR3 protein. D genes are given only for firm matches. Clone size is not always given. Where it is, it says once, few, many or a class for expanded clones.

j_call: TRBJ2-2; v_call: TRBV7-2; d_call: .; cdr3_length: 14; clone_size: .; cdr3_nt: TGTGCCAGCAGCCAAGGGGTCCACACCGGGGAGCTGTTTTTT; cdr3_aa: CASSQGVHTGELFF
j_call: TRBJ1-2; v_call: TRBV6-5; d_call: TRBD1; cdr3_length: 14; clone_size: .; cdr3_nt: TGTGCCAGCAGTAAGGACAGGGACTACTATGGCTACACCTTC; cdr3_aa: CASSKDRDYYGYTF
j_call: TRBJ2-1; v_call: TRBV9; d_call: TRBD1; cdr3_length: 14; clone_size: .; cdr3_nt: TGTGCCAGCAGCGTCTCAGGGGGCTACAATGAGCAGTTCTTC; cdr3_aa: CASSVSGGYNEQFF
j_call: TRBJ1-2; v_call: TRBV18; d_call: .; cdr3_length: 13; clone_size: few; cdr3_nt: TGTGCCAGCTCACCAGGAGGATTCTATGGCTACACCTTC; cdr3_aa: CASSPGGFYGYTF
j_call: TRBJ2-7; v_call: TRBV5-1; d_call: TRBD2; cdr3_length: 17; clone_size: .; cdr3_nt: TGCGCCAGCAGCCCCGCCCCTACTAGCGGGGGATCCTACGAGCAGTACTTC; cdr3_aa: CASSPAPTSGGSYEQYF
j_call: TRBJ1-3; v_call: TRBV28; d_call: TRBD1; cdr3_length: 15; clone_size: .; cdr3_nt: TGTGCCAGCAGCAACCTCGGGACAGATGGAAACACCATATATTTT; cdr3_aa: CASSNLGTDGNTIYF
j_call: TRBJ2-5; v_call: TRBV5-4; d_call: .; cdr3_length: 11; clone_size: few; cdr3_nt: TGTGCCACCCAGCGGTCGAAGACCCAGTACTTC; cdr3_aa: CATQRSKTQYF
j_call: TRBJ1-5; v_call: TRBV12-5; d_call: .; cdr3_length: 17; clone_size: .; cdr3_nt: TGTGCTAGTGGTTCCAGCCCCGGACAGAAGGGCAATCAGCCCCAGCATTTT; cdr3_aa: CASGSSPGQKGNQPQHF
j_call: TRBJ2-2; v_call: TRBV7-9; d_call: TRBD2; cdr3_length: 15; clone_size: .; cdr3_nt: TGTGCCAGCAGCTTAGCGGGAGGGAGGACCGGGGAGCTGTTTTTT; cdr3_aa: CASSLAGGRTGELFF
j_call: TRBJ1-1; v_call: TRBV6-5; d_call: .; cdr3_length: 13; clone_size: .; cdr3_nt: TGTGCCAGCAAGAGACAGCAGAACACTGAAGCTTTCTTT; cdr3_aa: CASKRQQNTEAFF
j_call: TRBJ2-7; v_call: TRBV9; d_call: TRBD2; cdr3_length: 16; clone_size: .; cdr3_nt: TGTGCCAGCAGCCCGAGACTAGCGGGAGGGCCCTACGAGCAGTACTTC; cdr3_aa: CASSPRLAGGPYEQYF
j_call: TRBJ1-4; v_call: TRBV4-1; d_call: .; cdr3_length: 15; clone_size: .; cdr3_nt: TGCGCCAGCAGCTCACCAGGGACAACTAATGAAAAACTGTTTTTT; cdr3_aa: CASSSPGTTNEKLFF
j_call: TRBJ2-7; v_call: TRBV6-5; d_call: TRBD2; cdr3_length: 16; clone_size: .; cdr3_nt: TGTGCCAGCAGTTACTCGAGGGGCGGGAGCTTCGGGGAGCAGTACTTC; cdr3_aa: CASSYSRGGSFGEQYF
j_call: TRBJ1-2; v_call: TRBV27; d_call: .; cdr3_length: 13; clone_size: .; cdr3_nt: TGTGCCAGCAGTTCCTCAGGGGTCTATGGCTACACCTTC; cdr3_aa: CASSSSGVYGYTF
j_call: TRBJ2-3; v_call: TRBV10-3; d_call: .; cdr3_length: 15; clone_size: .; cdr3_nt: TGTGCCATCAGTGGTCCAGGGGTAAATGCAGATACGCAGTATTTT; cdr3_aa: CAISGPGVNADTQYF
j_call: TRBJ1-4; v_call: TRBV10-3; d_call: .; cdr3_length: 12; clone_size: .; cdr3_nt: TGTGCCAGCGGCCACCCCGGGGAAAAACTGTTTTTT; cdr3_aa: CASGHPGEKLFF
j_call: TRBJ2-7; v_call: TRBV6-5; d_call: TRBD1; cdr3_length: 15; clone_size: .; cdr3_nt: TGTGCCAGCAGTTACCGGGACAGGGGTCCGTACGAGCAGTACTTC; cdr3_aa: CASSYRDRGPYEQYF
j_call: TRBJ1-4; v_call: TRBV7-2; d_call: .; cdr3_length: 16; clone_size: .; cdr3_nt: TGTGCCAGCAGCTTAGTAGGGGGTTCTACTAATGAAAAACTGTTTTTT; cdr3_aa: CASSLVGGSTNEKLFF
j_call: TRBJ2-5; v_call: TRBV4-3; d_call: TRBD1; cdr3_length: 17; clone_size: .; cdr3_nt: TGCGCCAGCAGCCAAGACTCAGGGACAGGGGGCCAGGAGACCCAGTACTTC; cdr3_aa: CASSQDSGTGGQETQYF
j_call: TRBJ2-5; v_call: TRBV5-1; d_call: .; cdr3_length: 13; clone_size: .; cdr3_nt: TGCGCCAGCAGCTTGGGAGGGGGAGAGACCCAGTACTTC; cdr3_aa: CASSLGGGETQYF
j_call: TRBJ2-1; v_call: TRBV7-9; d_call: TRBD2; cdr3_length: 18; clone_size: .; cdr3_nt: TGTGCCACCGGGCGGACTAGCGGGCGGCCGGATACCTACAATGAGCAGTTCTTC; cdr3_aa: CATGRTSGRPDTYNEQFF
j_call: TRBJ2-2; v_call: TRBV28; d_call: .; cdr3_length: 16; clone_size: .; cdr3_nt: TGTGCCAGCAGTTTCTCGGCAGGCCGGGGGACCGGGGAGCTGTTTTTT; cdr3_aa: CASSFSAGRGTGELFF
j_call: TRBJ2-7; v_call: TRBV10-3; d_call: .; cdr3_length: 13; clone_size: .; cdr3_nt: TGTGCCATCAGTGAGACGACCCAGGGCGTGCAGTACTTC; cdr3_aa: CAISETTQGVQYF
j_call: TRBJ2-7; v_call: TRBV11-2; d_call: .; cdr3_length: 16; clone_size: .; cdr3_nt: TGTGCCAGCAGCTTAGCCGCCGGGACTTCCTCCTACGAGCAGTACTTC; cdr3_aa: CASSLAAGTSSYEQYF
j_call: TRBJ2-7; v_call: TRBV19; d_call: .; cdr3_length: 14; clone_size: .; cdr3_nt: TGTGCCAGTAGTACCCAGCGGAGCGGTTACGAGCAGTACTTC; cdr3_aa: CASSTQRSGYEQYF
j_call: TRBJ2-3; v_call: TRBV5-1; d_call: .; cdr3_length: 15; clone_size: .; cdr3_nt: TGCGCCAGCAGCTTGGAAGGGAGTCCCACAGATACGCAGTATTTT; cdr3_aa: CASSLEGSPTDTQYF
j_call: TRBJ1-2; v_call: TRBV28; d_call: TRBD1; cdr3_length: 14; clone_size: .; cdr3_nt: TGTGCCAGCAGTTTCCCAACAGGGGGCGATGGCTACACCTTC; cdr3_aa: CASSFPTGGDGYTF
j_call: TRBJ2-1; v_call: TRBV11-1; d_call: TRBD1; cdr3_length: 16; clone_size: .; cdr3_nt: TGTGCCAGCAGCTTAGTTTTAACAGGGGGACACAATGAGCAGTTCTTC; cdr3_aa: CASSLVLTGGHNEQFF
j_call: TRBJ2-5; v_call: TRBV4-1; d_call: .; cdr3_length: 16; clone_size: .; cdr3_nt: TGCGCCAGCAGCCCTGCCCGCGGGGGCGCGGGAGAGACCCAGTACTTC; cdr3_aa: CASSPARGGAGETQYF
j_call: TRBJ2-1; v_call: TRBV27; d_call: .; cdr3_length: 15; clone_size: .; cdr3_nt: TGTGCCAGCAGTTTAATGTGGGAGGTACGTGGTGAGCAGTTCTTC; cdr3_aa: CASSLMWEVRGEQFF
j_call: TRBJ2-6; v_call: TRBV6-6; d_call: .; cdr3_length: 15; clone_size: .; cdr3_nt: TGTGCCAGCAGCCCTCAGGGCTCTGGGGCCAACGTCCTGACTTTC; cdr3_aa: CASSPQGSGANVLTF
j_call: TRBJ1-2; v_call: TRBV18; d_call: .; cdr3_length: 17; clone_size: .; cdr3_nt: TGTGCCAGCTCACCACCCGCAGGCACAGTCGCTAACTATGGCTACACCTTC; cdr3_aa: CASSPPAGTVANYGYTF
j_call: TRBJ1-5; v_call: TRBV2; d_call: .; cdr3_length: 14; clone_size: .; cdr3_nt: TGTGCCAGCAGGCCCGGAAGCGGGGGTCAGCCCCAGCATTTT; cdr3_aa: CASRPGSGGQPQHF
j_call: TRBJ1-5; v_call: TRBV6-1; d_call: .; cdr3_length: 15; clone_size: .; cdr3_nt: TGTGCCAGCACTGGCCCGGGAAGGGGCAATCAGCCCCAGCATTTT; cdr3_aa: CASTGPGRGNQPQHF
j_call: TRBJ2-7; v_call: TRBV5-1; d_call: TRBD1; cdr3_length: 13; clone_size: few; cdr3_nt: TGCGCCAGCAGCTTGGAACAGGGGGCCGAGCAGTACTTC; cdr3_aa: CASSLEQGAEQYF
j_call: TRBJ2-7; v_call: TRBV27; d_call: .; cdr3_length: 14; clone_size: .; cdr3_nt: TGTGCCAGCGCTATAAGAGGACACCCCTACGAGCAGTACTTC; cdr3_aa: CASAIRGHPYEQYF
j_call: TRBJ2-1; v_call: TRBV7-9; d_call: TRBD1; cdr3_length: 13; clone_size: .; cdr3_nt: TGTGCCAGCAGCGAACACGTAGGACAGGGGAAGTTCTTC; cdr3_aa: CASSEHVGQGKFF
j_call: TRBJ2-5; v_call: TRBV7-9; d_call: TRBD2; cdr3_length: 14; clone_size: .; cdr3_nt: TGTGCCAGCAGCTTAAGCGGGGGGCAAGAGACCCAGTACTTC; cdr3_aa: CASSLSGGQETQYF
j_call: TRBJ2-3; v_call: TRBV5-6; d_call: .; cdr3_length: 17; clone_size: .; cdr3_nt: TGTGCCAGCAGCCCTGTAGTCGGCAACCTAGGCACAGATACGCAGTATTTT; cdr3_aa: CASSPVVGNLGTDTQYF
j_call: TRBJ2-5; v_call: TRBV5-1; d_call: .; cdr3_length: 14; clone_size: .; cdr3_nt: TGCGCCAGCAGCCTTCGCCAGGGTTTGGAGACCCAGTACTTC; cdr3_aa: CASSLRQGLETQYF
j_call: TRBJ1-2; v_call: TRBV9; d_call: .; cdr3_length: 15; clone_size: .; cdr3_nt: TGTGCCAGCAGCACCTCGGGAGCGTATAACTATGGCTACACCTTC; cdr3_aa: CASSTSGAYNYGYTF
j_call: TRBJ2-1; v_call: TRBV11-3; d_call: TRBD1; cdr3_length: 18; clone_size: .; cdr3_nt: TGTGCCAGCAGCTTATGGGGGGATGGACAGGGTTTTTACAATGAGCAGTTCTTC; cdr3_aa: CASSLWGDGQGFYNEQFF